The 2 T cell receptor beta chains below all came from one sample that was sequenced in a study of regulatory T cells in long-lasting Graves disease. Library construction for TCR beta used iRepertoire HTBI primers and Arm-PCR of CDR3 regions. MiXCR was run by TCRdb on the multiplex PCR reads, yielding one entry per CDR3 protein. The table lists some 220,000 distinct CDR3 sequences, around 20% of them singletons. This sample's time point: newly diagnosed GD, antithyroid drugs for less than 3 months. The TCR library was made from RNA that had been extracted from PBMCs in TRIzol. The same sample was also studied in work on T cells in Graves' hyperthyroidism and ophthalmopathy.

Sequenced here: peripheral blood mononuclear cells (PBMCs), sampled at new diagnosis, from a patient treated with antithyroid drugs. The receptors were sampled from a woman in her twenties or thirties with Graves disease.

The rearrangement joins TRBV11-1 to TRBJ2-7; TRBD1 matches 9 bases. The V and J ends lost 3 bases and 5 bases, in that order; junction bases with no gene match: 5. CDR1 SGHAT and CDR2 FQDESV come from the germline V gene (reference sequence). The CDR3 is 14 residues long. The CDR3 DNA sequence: TGTGCCAGCAGCTTGCCGGGACAGGGAAACGAGCAGTACTTC. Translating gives CASSLPGQGNEQYF.

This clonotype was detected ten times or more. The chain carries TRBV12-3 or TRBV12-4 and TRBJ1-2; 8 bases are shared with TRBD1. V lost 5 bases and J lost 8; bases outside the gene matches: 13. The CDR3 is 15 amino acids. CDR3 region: CASSPLRTGSSGYTF. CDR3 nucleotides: TGTGCCAGCAGTCCTCTCAGGACAGGGAGTAGCGGCTACACCTTC.